This T cell receptor (beta chain) appears in the sequencing data of a study of lymphopenia after photon versus proton radiotherapy. Study-wide results and limits: Oligoclonal CD8+ Temra expansion after nadir drove photon patients' diversity drop.

The CDR3 sequence is 17 residues long. Repertoires were generated with immunoSEQ multiplex PCR, while TCRdb's copy carries only in-frame clones and drops some. The data show 20,000 to 25,000 clones, over 90% seen once. A note on this clone: Its antigen is unidentified.

The chain links TRBV21-1 to TRBJ2-2; the DNA was not used to check the table's D call, TRBD2. TRBV21-1 is a pseudogene segment. Sequencing used peripheral blood, obtained from a patient treated with proton-based radiotherapy. The TCR was taken from a woman in her sixties or seventies with pancreatic cancer. Some clones in this sample may be carry-over from other donors' samples. As DNA, the CDR3 is TGTGCCAGCAGCAAAGCCCGGACTACCGAGAACACCGGGGAGCTGTTTTTT. Amino acids: CASSKARTTENTGELFF.